Below, 8 T cell receptor beta chains from the same sample are listed, as sequenced in a study of blood T cells in healthy people across ages. Together with a sample-barcoded 5' primer, a J-beta primer mix was included in a second PCR lasting about 7 to 12 cycles. TCRdb analysed the 5' RACE reads with MiXCR anew, one entry per CDR3 protein. Of 700,000 or so distinct CDR3 sequences listed, 35% to 50% are singletons. Source material: blood. The receptors stem from an older man in good health.

This sequence joins TRBV9 and TRBJ2-1; 16 bases are shared with TRBD2. This CDR3 has 17 residues. The germline V gene encodes CDR1 SGDLS and CDR2 YYNGEE. Trimming at V came to 0 bases and at J to 9 bases, leaving 6 bases not matched to a gene. DNA for the CDR3: TGTGCCAGCAGCGTAGCCGGGACTAGCGGGGGGGCCGGTGAGCAGTTCTTC. Its protein product is CASSVAGTSGGAGEQFF.

The V and J genes are TRBV7-2 and TRBJ2-7; 9 nucleotides match TRBD2. Germline values: CDR1 SGHTA, CDR2 FQGNSA. With V trimmed by 1 base and J by 4 bases, 5 bases remained unmatched. The CDR3 loop spans 15 amino acids. CDR3 coding DNA: TGTGCCAGCAGCTTAGGTAGCGGGGGTCGATACGAGCAGTACTTC. This gives the protein CASSLGSGGRYEQYF.

This clonotype was recorded many times. V and J are TRBV7-2 and TRBJ2-5, with D perhaps matching TRBD2 (5 bases). The CDR3 extends over 14 amino acids. Looked up from germline, CDR1 is SGHTA and CDR2 is FQGNSA. V lost 1 base and J 4 bases, leaving 10 bases between the germline ends. CDR3 nucleotide sequence: TGTGCCAGCAGCTTAGGCTCGGGAAGAGAGACCCAGTACTTC. It is translated as CASSLGSGRETQYF.

This clonotype turned up a few times. The chain carries TRBV28 and TRBJ2-3, with D unresolved. Trimming stripped 3 bases from V and 10 bases from J, with 20 bases between. Germline values: CDR1 MDHEN, CDR2 SYDVKM. This CDR3 has 15 amino acids. CDR3 sequence reads: CASSLSDLAVHPQYF. The CDR3 DNA follows: TGTGCCAGCAGTTTGTCCGACTTAGCAGTACATCCGCAGTATTTT.

This clonotype was counted between two and nine times. The CDR3 loop is CSASGGSLDTQYF. In DNA form, the CDR3 reads TGCAGTGCTAGCGGGGGCTCCCTAGATACGCAGTATTTT. This rearrangement joins TRBV20-1 to TRBJ2-3; D is tentatively TRBD1 or TRBD2 (6 bases each). V shed 3 bases and J shed 5 bases, with 12 bases lying between them. Germline V lookup: CDR1 DFQATT, CDR2 SNEGSKA (reference sequence). The CDR3 contains 13 residues.

The genes are TRBV6-4 and TRBJ2-1; 8 bases agree with TRBD2. The CDR3 loop spans 14 amino acids. V was pared by 4 bases and J by 13 bases, with 12 bases of the junction left unmatched. The germline V gene encodes CDR1 MRHNA and CDR2 SNTAGT. CDR3 protein: CASSGRREEETQFF. The CDR3 bases are TGTGCCAGCAGTGGTCGGCGGGAGGAAGAGACTCAGTTCTTC.

This chain connects TRBV30 to TRBJ2-5; 7 nucleotides match TRBD2. V lost 2 bases to trimming and J lost 3 bases; unmatched junction nucleotides: 9. This CDR3 spans 15 amino acids. Germline CDR1 is GTSNPN and CDR2 is SVGIG (reference sequence). The CDR3 here is CAWSQLSGEEETQYF. CDR3 DNA sequence: TGTGCCTGGAGTCAGCTGAGCGGGGAGGAAGAGACCCAGTACTTC.

The V gene is TRBV12-3 or TRBV12-4, the J gene TRBJ1-5; a weak D match, TRBD1 (5 bases). V dropped 5 bases and J dropped 4 bases, with 12 bases sitting between them. The CDR3 is made up of 14 amino acids. The DNA for the CDR3 is TGTGCCAGCAGTCCAGGGTTAGATAATCAGCCCCAGCATTTT. Protein sequence: CASSPGLDNQPQHF.